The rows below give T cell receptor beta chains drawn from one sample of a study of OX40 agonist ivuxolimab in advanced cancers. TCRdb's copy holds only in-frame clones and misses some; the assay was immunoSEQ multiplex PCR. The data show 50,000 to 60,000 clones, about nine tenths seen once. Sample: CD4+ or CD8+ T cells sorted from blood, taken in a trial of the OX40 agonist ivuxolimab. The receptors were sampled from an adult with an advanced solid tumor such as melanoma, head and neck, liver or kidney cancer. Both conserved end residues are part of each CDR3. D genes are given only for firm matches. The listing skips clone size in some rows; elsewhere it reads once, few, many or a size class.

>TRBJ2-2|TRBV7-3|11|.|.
TGTGCCAGCAGCTCCACCGGGGAGCTGTTTTTT
CASSSTGELFF
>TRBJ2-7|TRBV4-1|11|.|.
TGCGCCAGCGGGGGGACCTACGAGCAGTACTTC
CASGGTYEQYF
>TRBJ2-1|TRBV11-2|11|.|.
TGTGCCAGCAGCCAGGGGTCTACCGGGCTCTTC
CASSQGSTGLF
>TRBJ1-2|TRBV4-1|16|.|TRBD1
TGCGCCAGCAGCCAAGACACAGGGGGTACTAACTATGGCTACACCTTC
CASSQDTGGTNYGYTF
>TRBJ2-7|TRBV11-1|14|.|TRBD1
TGTGCCAGCGCCTTCTGGGACAGCTCCTACGAGCAGTACTTC
CASAFWDSSYEQYF
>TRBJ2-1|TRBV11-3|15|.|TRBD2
TGTGCCAGCAGCCAGCGGGAGACAAAACGGGATGAGCAGTTCTTC
CASSQRETKRDEQFF
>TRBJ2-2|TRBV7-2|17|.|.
TGTGCCAGCAGCATTTACTCCGGGACCACGAACACCGGGGAGCTGTTTTTT
CASSIYSGTTNTGELFF
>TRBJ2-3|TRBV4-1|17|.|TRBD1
TGCGCCAGCAGAACGAGCCCGGGACAGGGGACCGGGGATACGCAGTATTTT
CASRTSPGQGTGDTQYF
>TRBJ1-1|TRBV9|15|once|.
TGTGCCAGCAGCGTCTCTGGGGTGGCGAACACTGAAGCTTTCTTT
CASSVSGVANTEAFF
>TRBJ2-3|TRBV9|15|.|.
TGTGCCAGCAGCGGTCCGGGACACAGCACAGATACGCAGTATTTT
CASSGPGHSTDTQYF
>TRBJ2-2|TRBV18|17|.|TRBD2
TGTGCCAGCTCACCCCAGCGGGAGAGCGCGAACACCGGGGAGCTGTTTTTT
CASSPQRESANTGELFF
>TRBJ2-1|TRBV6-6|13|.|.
TGTGCCAGCAGTTGGGGGACATACAATGAGCAGTTCTTC
CASSWGTYNEQFF
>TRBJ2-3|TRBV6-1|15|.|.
TGTGCCAGCAGTGAAGGGGTTGGTAGCACAGATACGCAGTATTTT
CASSEGVGSTDTQYF
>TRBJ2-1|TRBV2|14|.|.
TGTGCCAGCACGCCGGGACACAGGAATAATGAGCAGTTCTTC
CASTPGHRNNEQFF